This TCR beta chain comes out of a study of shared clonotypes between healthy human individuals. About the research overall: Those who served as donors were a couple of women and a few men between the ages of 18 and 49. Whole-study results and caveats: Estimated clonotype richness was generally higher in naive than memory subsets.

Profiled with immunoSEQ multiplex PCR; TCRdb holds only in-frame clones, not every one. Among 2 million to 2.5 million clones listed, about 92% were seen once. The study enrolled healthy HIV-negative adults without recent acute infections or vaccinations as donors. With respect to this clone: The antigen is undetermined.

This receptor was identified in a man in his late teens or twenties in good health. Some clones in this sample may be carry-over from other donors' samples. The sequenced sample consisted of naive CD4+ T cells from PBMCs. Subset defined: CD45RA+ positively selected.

CDR3 protein: CASSSPMGGTYGYTF. CDR3 DNA sequence: TGTGCCAGCAGTTCCCCCATGGGGGGGACCTATGGCTACACCTTC. V is TRBV27 and J is TRBJ1-2; D is possibly TRBD1 (5 bases). The germline V gene encodes CDR1 MNHEY and CDR2 SMNVEV (reference sequence). Trimming took 4 bases from V and 4 from J, leaving 16 bases between them. The CDR3 is made up of 15 amino acids.